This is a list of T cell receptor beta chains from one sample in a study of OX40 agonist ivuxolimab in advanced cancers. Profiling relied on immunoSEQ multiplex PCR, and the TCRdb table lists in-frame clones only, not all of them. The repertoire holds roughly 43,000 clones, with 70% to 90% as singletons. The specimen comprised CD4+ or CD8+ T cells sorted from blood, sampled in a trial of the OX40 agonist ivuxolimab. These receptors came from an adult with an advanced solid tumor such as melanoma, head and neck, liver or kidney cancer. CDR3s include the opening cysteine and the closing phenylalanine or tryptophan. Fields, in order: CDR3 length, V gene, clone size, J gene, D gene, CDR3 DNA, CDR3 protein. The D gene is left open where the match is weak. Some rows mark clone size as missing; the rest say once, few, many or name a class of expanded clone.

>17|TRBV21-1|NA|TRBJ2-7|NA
TGTGCCAGCAGCCCTACCCACCGGGAGCGCGGCCCCTACGAGCAGTACTTC
CASSPTHRERGPYEQYF
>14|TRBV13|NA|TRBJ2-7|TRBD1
TGTGCCAGCAGCTGGAACAGGGGAGCCTACGAGCAGTACTTC
CASSWNRGAYEQYF
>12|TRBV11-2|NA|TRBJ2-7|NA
TGTGCCAGCAGCTACGTTGGCCACGAGCAGTACTTC
CASSYVGHEQYF
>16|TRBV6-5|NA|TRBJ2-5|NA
TGTGCCAGCAGTTACTCGGTGACAGCCCATGAAGAGACCCAGTACTTC
CASSYSVTAHEETQYF
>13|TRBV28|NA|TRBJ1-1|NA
TGTGCCAGCAGGGACCGACCGAACACTGAAGCTTTCTTT
CASRDRPNTEAFF
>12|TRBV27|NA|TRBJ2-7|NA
TGTGCCAGCAGTTTAGGAGGCGCCGAGCAGTACTTC
CASSLGGAEQYF
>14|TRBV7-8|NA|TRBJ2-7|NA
TGTGCCAGCAGCTTAGGGGCAGGGGTCTACGAGCAGTACTTC
CASSLGAGVYEQYF
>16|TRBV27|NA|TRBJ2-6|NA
TGTGCCAGCAGTTTTGGACTTAACTCTGGGGCCAACGTCCTGACTTTC
CASSFGLNSGANVLTF
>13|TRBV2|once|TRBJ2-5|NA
TGTGCCAGCAGTGATAGTGAGCTCGAGACCCAGTACTTC
CASSDSELETQYF
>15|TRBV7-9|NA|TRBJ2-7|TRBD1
TGTGCCAGCAGCTTATCTGGGACAGGGGGCGACGAGCAGTACTTC
CASSLSGTGGDEQYF
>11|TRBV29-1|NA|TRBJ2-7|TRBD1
TGCAGCGTGGGACAGGGGTCCGAGCAGTACTTC
CSVGQGSEQYF
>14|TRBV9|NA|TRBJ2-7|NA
TGTGCCAGCAGCGTAGGACAGGACACCCACGAGCAGTACTTC
CASSVGQDTHEQYF
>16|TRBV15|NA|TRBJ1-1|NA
TGTGCCACCAGCAAATCCGGACAGCTAGGTTTCACTGAAGCTTTCTTT
CATSKSGQLGFTEAFF
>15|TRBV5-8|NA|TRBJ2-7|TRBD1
TGTGCCAGCAGCTTGGGGGACAGCCTAATCTACGAGCAGTACTTC
CASSLGDSLIYEQYF
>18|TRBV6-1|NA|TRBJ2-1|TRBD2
TGTGCCAGCAGTGTGCAGATCGTTGGACTAGCCGATTACAATGAGCAGTTCTTC
CASSVQIVGLADYNEQFF
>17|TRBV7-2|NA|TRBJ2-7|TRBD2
TGTGCCAGCAGCTTAGTATTGGTGACTAGCTCAATTTACGAGCAGTACTTC
CASSLVLVTSSIYEQYF
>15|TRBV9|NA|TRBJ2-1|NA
TGTGCCAGCAGCGCGACCCTGTATATTGGGAATGAGCAGTTCTTC
CASSATLYIGNEQFF
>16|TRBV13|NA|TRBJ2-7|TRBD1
TGTGCCAGCAGCTACTCACCCACGACAGGGGGCAGCGAGCAGTACTTC
CASSYSPTTGGSEQYF
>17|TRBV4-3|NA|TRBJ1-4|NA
TGCGCCAGCAGCCAAGATCAAAGCAGGAGCCTTAATGAAAAACTGTTTTTT
CASSQDQSRSLNEKLFF
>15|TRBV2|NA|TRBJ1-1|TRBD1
TGTGCCAGCATCCCTCGGGACAGGGTCTACACTGAAGCTTTCTTT
CASIPRDRVYTEAFF
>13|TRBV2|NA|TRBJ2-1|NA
TGTGCCAGCAGGGACCTAGCACACAATGAGCAGTTCTTC
CASRDLAHNEQFF
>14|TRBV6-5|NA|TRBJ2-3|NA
TGTGCCAGCAGTTGGGTAGGGAACGCAGATACGCAGTATTTT
CASSWVGNADTQYF
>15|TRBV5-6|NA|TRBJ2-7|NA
TGTGCCAGCAGCTTGTTTGCAGGGGCCTCCTACGAGCAGTACTTC
CASSLFAGASYEQYF
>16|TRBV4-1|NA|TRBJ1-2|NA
TGCGCCAGCAGCCAAGGTACAGGTGACTCCCTCTATGGCTACACCTTC
CASSQGTGDSLYGYTF
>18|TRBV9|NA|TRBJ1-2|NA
TGTGCCAGCAGCGTAGCTCCGAGAGGGGCTCATTCTAACTATGGCTACACCTTC
CASSVAPRGAHSNYGYTF
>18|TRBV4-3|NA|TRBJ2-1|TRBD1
TGCGCCAGCAGCCAAGATATATTGTCGGGGACAGGGTCGTACGGGGAGTTCTTC
CASSQDILSGTGSYGEFF
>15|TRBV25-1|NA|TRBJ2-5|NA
TGTGCCAGCAGTGAATGGGGTAGGGGTCTGGAGACCCAGTACTTC
CASSEWGRGLETQYF
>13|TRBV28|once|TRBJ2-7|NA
TGTGCCAGCAGTTTCCGATCTGATTACGAGCAGTACTTC
CASSFRSDYEQYF
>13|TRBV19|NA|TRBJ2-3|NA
TGTGCCAGTGGGAAGCAAGCATCAGATACGCAGTATTTT
CASGKQASDTQYF
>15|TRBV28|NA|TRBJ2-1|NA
TGTGCCAGCAGTTCCGGGACTTGGCTCGGCGATGAGCAGTTCTTC
CASSSGTWLGDEQFF
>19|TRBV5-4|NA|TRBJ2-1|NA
TGTGCCAGCAGCTTGGGTAGCGTCCTCCTCAGCGTCCCCTACAATGAGCAGTTCTTC
CASSLGSVLLSVPYNEQFF
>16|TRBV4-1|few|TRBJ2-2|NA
TGCGCCAGCAGCCAACCCCGACTAATAAACACCGGGGAGCTGTTTTTT
CASSQPRLINTGELFF
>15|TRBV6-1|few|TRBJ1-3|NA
TGTGCCAGCAGTGGAACGACAGGCGCTGGAAACACCATATATTTT
CASSGTTGAGNTIYF
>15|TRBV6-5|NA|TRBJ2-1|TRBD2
TGTGCCAGCAGGCAGGCGGGGGGCGCGTACAATGAGCAGTTCTTC
CASRQAGGAYNEQFF
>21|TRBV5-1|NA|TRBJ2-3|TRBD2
TGCGCCAGCAGCTTGGGTGTGGTTTCGGAGCGGGACTACACTAGCACAGATACGCAGTATTTT
CASSLGVVSERDYTSTDTQYF
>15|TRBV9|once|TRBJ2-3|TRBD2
TGTGCCAGCAGCGCCGGTAATAGCGGGACAGATACGCAGTATTTT
CASSAGNSGTDTQYF
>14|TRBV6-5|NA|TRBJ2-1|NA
TGTGCCAGCAGTTACGGTGGGTTAGGGAATGAGCAGTTCTTC
CASSYGGLGNEQFF
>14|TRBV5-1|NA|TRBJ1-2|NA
TGCGCCAGCAGCCCGTGGGACGGAAACTATGGCTACACCTTC
CASSPWDGNYGYTF
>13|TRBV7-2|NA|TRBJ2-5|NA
TGTGCCAGCAGCTCCTTGGCCCAGGGGACCCAGTACTTC
CASSSLAQGTQYF
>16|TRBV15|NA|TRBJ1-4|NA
TGTGCCACCAGCAGGGACCCACATCCATTGAGTGAAAAACTGTTTTTT
CATSRDPHPLSEKLFF
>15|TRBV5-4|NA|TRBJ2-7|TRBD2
TGTGCCAGCAGCCGAACTAGCGGGGGGAGCTACGAGCAGTACTTC
CASSRTSGGSYEQYF
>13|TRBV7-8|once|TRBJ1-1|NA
TGTGCCAGCAGCTTAGGAGGGAGGACAGTAGCTTTCTTT
CASSLGGRTVAFF
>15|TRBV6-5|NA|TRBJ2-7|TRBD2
TGTGCCAGCAGCGAGACTAGCGGGGGGTATTACGAGCAGTACTTC
CASSETSGGYYEQYF
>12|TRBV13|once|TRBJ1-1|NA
TGTGCCAGCAGCCGTGGGAACACTGAAGCTTTCTTT
CASSRGNTEAFF
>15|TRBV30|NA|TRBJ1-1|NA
TGTGCCTGGAGTGTTTGGGACGGGCCCTACACTGAAGCTTTCTTT
CAWSVWDGPYTEAFF
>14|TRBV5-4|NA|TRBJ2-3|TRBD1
TGTGCCAGCAGCTACAGGGGGTTTACAGATACGCAGTATTTT
CASSYRGFTDTQYF
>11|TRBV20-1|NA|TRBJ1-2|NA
TGCAGTGGGACACCAGACTATGGCTACACCTTC
CSGTPDYGYTF
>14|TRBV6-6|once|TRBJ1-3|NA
TGTGCCAGCAGTTCGAACAGGGCTGGAAACACCATATATTTT
CASSSNRAGNTIYF